Sequencing of this T cell receptor (beta chain) was carried out in a study of control samples from healthy donors and cancer patients (dated by TCRdb to about 2020). The CDR3 holds 14 amino acids from the cysteine to the phenylalanine. Left in the record is the CDR3 DNA by itself, 42 bases read in frame from the first base. The germline V gene gives CDR1 as KGHSH and CDR2 as LQKENI. V is trimmed back by 2 bases and J by 6 bases, and the junction contains 6 bases that no gene match accounts for. The library relied on the immunoSEQ multiplex PCR assay. Drawn from immuneACCESS, this table holds only the in-frame rearrangements with V and J called that TCRdb kept. Clones are partly lost; checked studies trace under half to an unresolved V gene and leave the rest unexplained. The sample data list 90,000 to 100,000 clones, and about 80% of these were observed just once. The ten largest clones capture 10% of the sample.

In the case of this clone: What antigen it recognizes has not been identified. No qualities accompany the bases; no much larger clone lies one base away.

Recombination linked TRBV18 to TRBJ1-1; the central 7 bases match TRBD1. The material sequenced was blood. This clonotype was obtained from a woman under 40 in good health. The sequence in DNA is TGTGCCAGCTCACCATACAGGGGTCCCGCTGAAGCTTTCTTT. The translation is CASSPYRGPAEAFF.